The 19 T cell receptor beta chains below all came from one sample that was sequenced in a study of cytomegalovirus exposure and HLA in healthy donors. Primers included in the PCR were 60 Vbeta and 13 Jbeta primers. Method: immunoSEQ multiplex PCR; TCRdb's copy keeps in-frame clones and lacks some. The sample has 150,000 to 200,000 clones; just under 80% are singletons. Sequenced: PBMCs. These TCRs come from a man aged 18 to 30 in good health and CMV-seropositive.

Written as DNA, the CDR3 is TGTGCCAGCAGCCAAGTCGCTACCTACGAGCAGTACTTC. Amino acids: CASSQVATYEQYF. This chain joins TRBV14 and TRBJ2-7; unclear D gene. Per the germline V gene, CDR1 is SGHDN and CDR2 is FVKESK. The CDR3 loop spans 13 amino acids. The germline V and J ends were trimmed by 1 base and 2 bases, with 6 bases remaining between them.

The chain combines TRBV9 with TRBJ2-1; TRBD2 matches at 15 bases. The V gene's germline CDR1 is SGDLS and CDR2 YYNGEE. The J segment lost 8 bases and the V segment lost 0 bases, leaving 6 bases of the junction unmatched. CDR3 length: 17 amino acids. Here the CDR3 reads CASSVVGGLAGGYEQFF. In nucleotides, the CDR3 is TGTGCCAGCAGCGTAGTGGGGGGACTAGCGGGAGGATATGAGCAGTTCTTC. Full variable domain (remainder filled in from reference TRBV9 and TRBJ2-1): DSGVTQTPKHLITATGQRVTLRCSPRSGDLSVYWYQQSLDQGLQFLIQYYNGEERAKGNILERFSAQQFPDLHSELNLSSLELGDSALYFCASSVVGGLAGGYEQFFGPGTRLTVL.

This clone was seen a few times. The rearrangement uses TRBV9 and TRBJ1-6; perhaps TRBD1 as D (6 bases). V was cut by 4 bases and J by 14 bases, with 16 bases left in between. The CDR3 has 13 residues. Looked up from germline, CDR1 is SGDLS and CDR2 is YYNGEE. Here the CDR3 DNA reads TGTGCCAGCAGCCTGGGACAAGCCTCGACCCTCCACTTT. Translated: CASSLGQASTLHF.

This sequence joins TRBV7-8 and TRBJ2-5; a possible D gene is TRBD1 (7 bases). V shed 3 bases and J shed 1 base, with 21 bases lying between them. The CDR3 length is 18 residues. Germline CDR1 reads SGHVS; CDR2 reads FQNEAQ. The CDR3 DNA is TGTGCCAGCAGCTTGTACGCAGGGGGGAGCACAAGCCAAGAGACCCAGTACTTC. It encodes CASSLYAGGSTSQETQYF.

This chain links TRBV19 with TRBJ2-5; D unclear. The germline CDR1 and CDR2 sequences are LNHDA and SQIVND (reference sequence). V was trimmed by 0 bases and J by 1 base, leaving 12 bases between them. The CDR3 totals 16 residues. This CDR3 reads CASSIDRPSPQETQYF. As DNA, the CDR3 is TGTGCCAGTAGTATAGATCGCCCCAGTCCCCAAGAGACCCAGTACTTC.

The chain carries TRBV6-5 and TRBJ2-1; a possible D gene is TRBD1 (6 bases). Germline CDR1 MNHEY, CDR2 SVGAGI. Between the trimmed V and J ends, which lost 8 bases and 0 bases, there was a span of 11 bases. The CDR3 totals 14 residues. The chain's CDR3 is CASGQGSSYNEQFF. The CDR3 region has the DNA TGTGCCAGCGGGCAGGGGAGCTCCTACAATGAGCAGTTCTTC.

The J gene is TRBJ2-5, the V gene TRBV6-5; 9 nucleotides agree with TRBD2. In germline, CDR1 is MNHEY, CDR2 SVGAGI. There are 15 residues in the CDR3. Losses at the gene ends were 2 bases for V and 4 bases for J; bases not matched to a gene: 5. The CDR3 DNA is TGTGCCAGCAGTTACGGTGCGGGAGGGGGAGAGACCCAGTACTTC. It specifies CASSYGAGGGETQYF.

V is TRBV7-2 and J is TRBJ2-2, with 9 bases lining up with TRBD1. In germline, CDR1 is SGHTA, CDR2 FQGNSA. V trimming: 5 bases; J trimming: 2 bases; junction bases outside the gene matches: 6. The CDR3 contains 16 residues. The CDR3: CASSLGDRENTGELFF. For the CDR3, the DNA is TGTGCCAGCAGCCTGGGGGACAGGGAAAACACCGGGGAGCTGTTTTTT.

This clone has more than one count but fewer than ten. This chain connects TRBV5-1 to TRBJ2-7; D remains unclear. V was cut by 4 bases and J by 3 bases, with 8 bases left in between. CDR1 and CDR2 from the germline V gene are SGHRS and YFSETQ. CDR3 length equals 12 residues. As DNA, the CDR3 is TGCGCCAGCAGCCCTAACCTCTACGAGCAGTACTTC. Protein product: CASSPNLYEQYF. Complete variable domain (other parts from reference TRBV5-1 and TRBJ2-7): KAGVTQTPRYLIKTRGQQVTLSCSPISGHRSVSWYQQTPGQGLQFLFEYFSETQRNKGNFPGRFSGRQFSNSRSEMNVSTLELGDSALYLCASSPNLYEQYFGPGTRLTVT.

The chain has TRBV28 and TRBJ2-2; D remains unclear. The CDR3 runs 14 residues. V lost 7 bases and J lost 0, with 9 bases in between. The germline V gene encodes CDR1 MDHEN and CDR2 SYDVKM. The CDR3 DNA follows: TGTGCCAGCAATCCGCCTACGAACACCGGGGAGCTGTTTTTT. Its translation: CASNPPTNTGELFF. The entire variable domain, with the rest obtained from reference TRBV28 and TRBJ2-2, is as follows: DVKVTQSSRYLVKRTGEKVFLECVQDMDHENMFWYRQDPGLGLRLIYFSYDVKMKEKGDIPEGYSVSREKKERFSLILESASTNQTSMYLCASNPPTNTGELFFGEGSRLTVL.

This clone was picked up a small number of times. The V gene is TRBV27, the J gene TRBJ2-5, with D maybe TRBD2 (6 bases). Trimming removed 6 bases from V and 1 base from J, with 12 bases in between. This CDR3 comprises 14 residues. Germline CDR1 is MNHEY and CDR2 is SMNVEV (reference sequence). CDR3 coding DNA: TGTGCCAGCAGGGACGGGAGTTCCCAAGAGACCCAGTACTTC. It translates to CASRDGSSQETQYF.

This rearrangement joins TRBV18 to TRBJ1-2; 11 bases are shared with TRBD1. The CDR3 extends over 15 amino acids. Germline V lookup: CDR1 KGHSH, CDR2 LQKENI. The junction had 3 bases not matched to a gene; V was cut back by 3 bases and J by 3 bases. The CDR3 sequence: CASSPGTGGYYGYTF. As DNA, the CDR3 is TGTGCCAGCTCACCCGGGACAGGGGGGTACTATGGCTACACCTTC.

This clone was seen a handful of times. The J gene is TRBJ2-3, the V gene TRBV7-2; TRBD2 is a possible D gene (5 bases). V shed 0 bases and J shed 4 bases, with 14 bases lying between them. Looked up from germline, CDR1 is SGHTA and CDR2 is FQGNSA. The CDR3 runs 16 residues. Here the CDR3 DNA reads TGTGCCAGCAGCTTAGCTAGACACGGAGGTGCAGATACGCAGTATTTT. This encodes CASSLARHGGADTQYF.

CDR3 sequence (DNA): TGCAGCGGTAACGTGGGGGGTCAAGAGACCCAGTACTTC. Its protein product is CSGNVGGQETQYF. V gene TRBV29-1 combines with J gene TRBJ2-5, with D possibly TRBD2 on 6 matching bases. Trimming left V 7 bases short and J 2 bases short, with 14 bases between. Germline CDR1 is SQVTM and CDR2 is ANQGSEA. CDR3 size: 13 residues.

The rearrangement uses TRBV28 and TRBJ2-4, with D possibly matching TRBD1 (5 bases). The CDR3 totals 16 residues. From germline, CDR1 is MDHEN and CDR2 SYDVKM. V was cut by 5 bases and J by 0 bases, with 14 bases left in between. The CDR3: CASSTRQSLAKNIQYF. The CDR3 DNA sequence: TGTGCCAGCAGTACTCGACAGTCCCTAGCCAAAAACATTCAGTACTTC.

The chain combines TRBV7-8 with TRBJ1-4, with unresolved D. Germline values: CDR1 SGHVS, CDR2 FQNEAQ. This CDR3 is 13 amino acids long. Trimming shortened V by 3 bases and J by 4 bases, and 6 bases separated the two germline ends. The CDR3: CASSLLRNEKLFF. CDR3 DNA sequence: TGTGCCAGCAGCTTGCTACGTAATGAAAAACTGTTTTTT.

This sequence joins TRBV11-3 and TRBJ2-2; a possible D gene is TRBD1 (6 bases). CDR3 length equals 16 residues. The V gene lost 1 base and the J gene lost 4 bases, with 13 bases spanning the gap. Germline V gene data show CDR1 as SGHNT and CDR2 as YENEEA. The CDR3 protein is CASSLGGRGSTGELFF. In DNA, the CDR3 is TGTGCCAGCAGCTTAGGTGGCAGGGGAAGCACCGGGGAGCTGTTTTTT.

The rearrangement uses TRBV19 and TRBJ2-1, with 8 nucleotides matching TRBD1. The CDR3 spans 15 residues. Germline V gene data show CDR1 as LNHDA and CDR2 as SQIVND (reference sequence). The V and J ends lost 6 bases and 5 bases, in that order; junction bases with no gene match: 9. The CDR3 nucleotides are TGTGCCAGTAGCCACACGGACAGGGCGCACAATGAGCAGTTCTTC. Translating it yields CASSHTDRAHNEQFF.

The CDR3 DNA reads as TGTGCCAGCGACAGGGGGGGTTACACCGGGGAGCTGTTTTTT. Its protein is CASDRGGYTGELFF. The chain carries TRBV19 and TRBJ2-2; TRBD1 agrees at 9 bases. The J segment lost 3 bases and the V segment lost 9 bases, leaving 5 bases of the junction unmatched. The CDR3 is 14 residues long. CDR1 is LNHDA, CDR2 SQIVND, per germline (reference sequence).